This paragraph reports one TCR beta chain. This clonotype has just a few counts. This receptor's antigen is unknown. The input lacks base qualities; no much larger clone sits a single base away. The study was a case-control design nested within a healthcare worker cohort in London, UK, with weekly nasopharyngeal swab PCR tests and blood sampling. Healthcare workers were enrolled in the week of the UK lockdown, from 23 to 31 March 2020, and were followed every week for up to about 16 weeks. V is trimmed back by 7 bases and J by 3 bases, and the junction contains 6 bases that no gene match accounts for. Spanning cysteine to phenylalanine, the CDR3 consists of 14 amino acids. Only the CDR3 DNA is retained, 42 bases long and in frame from the first base. The germline V gene yields SQVTM for CDR1 and ANQGSEA for CDR2. This entry comes from a study of early T cells in non-severe SARS-CoV-2 infection (dated by TCRdb to the early 2020s). As for the study more broadly: Because TCR sequencing relied on bulk RNA taken from unsorted whole blood, pairing of alpha and beta chains was not possible.

Libraries came from 5' RACE. TCRdb lists the instrument as NextSeq 500. In the TCR library protocol, unique molecular identifiers were attached to individual cDNA molecules to correct for PCR bias and sequencing error. Sequencing covered both TCR alpha and beta chains, and within each sample the abundances of alpha and beta sequences were tightly co-correlated. Regarding the original processing steps: Decombinator V4 was used to annotate TCR sequences for V gene, J gene and CDR3. TCRs were defined as expanded if a significant change between any two time points was detected under a Poisson model with p below 0.0001. TCR abundances were normalised to the total number of TCRs sequenced per sample and expressed as counts per million. MAIT TCRs were defined by TRAV1-2 paired with TRAJ12, TRAJ20 or TRAJ33, and iNKT TCRs by TRAV10 paired with TRAJ18. VDJdb, accessed 1 November 2021, was searched for CMV, EBV and SARS-CoV-2 annotated TCRs, excluding TCRs annotated for multiple antigens. The public sequencing data were trimmed at Q25 with fastp and processed into clonotypes with MiXCR by TCRdb, which kept only in-frame beta chains. A single entry per CDR3 protein holds the most common genes and DNA from its merged rows. The V and J calls were determined by TCRdb, not by the authors. Counted in this sample were about 64,000 distinct CDR3 sequences; less than 15% of them appeared once. The biggest ten clones account for more than 3.5% of the sample.

On the study overall, not on this receptor specifically: VDJdb matching was skewed toward anti-spike CD8 responses and likely underestimated virus-specific expansions by missing private and CD4 specificities.

This chain joins TRBV29-1 to TRBJ2-2; 9 bases in the junction line up with TRBD2. Sequencing input: whole blood. This TCR came from an adult who was a healthcare worker with PCR-confirmed SARS-CoV-2 infection or an uninfected control (not recorded which). The nucleotide sequence reads TGCAGCGCCCAGCGGGGGGTAGACACCGGGGAGCTGTTTTTT. Its protein product is CSAQRGVDTGELFF.